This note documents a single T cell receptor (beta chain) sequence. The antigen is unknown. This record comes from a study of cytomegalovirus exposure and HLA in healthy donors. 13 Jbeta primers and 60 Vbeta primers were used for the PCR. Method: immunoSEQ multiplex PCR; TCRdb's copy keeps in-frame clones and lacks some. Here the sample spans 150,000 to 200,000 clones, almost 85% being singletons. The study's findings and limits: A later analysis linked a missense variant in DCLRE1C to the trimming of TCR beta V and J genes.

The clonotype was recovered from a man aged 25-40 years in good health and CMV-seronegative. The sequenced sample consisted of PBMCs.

The CDR3 DNA reads TGTGCCAGCAGTCCTCGACAGGCACACATCTATGGCTACACCTTC. Encoded protein: CASSPRQAHIYGYTF. This rearrangement joins TRBV25-1 to TRBJ1-2; tentatively, D is TRBD1 (6 bases). The V end lost 5 bases, the J end lost 4 bases, and 17 bases lay between the germline ends. The CDR3 covers 15 residues. Per germline, CDR1 MGHDK and CDR2 SYGVNS.